The 26 T cell receptor beta chains below all came from one sample that was sequenced in a study of chemoradiotherapy in HPV16-positive cancers. Repertoires were generated with immunoSEQ multiplex PCR, while TCRdb's copy carries only in-frame clones and drops some. The repertoire holds about 9,200 clones, with more than 75% as singletons. Sample collection occurred from a patient who underwent chemoradiotherapy. These receptors were obtained from a human donor with HPV-associated anogenital cancer.

The J gene is TRBJ1-3, the V gene TRBV30, with D maybe TRBD1 (5 bases). V gave up 7 bases and J gave up 7 bases, with 14 bases separating them. CDR1 GTSNPN and CDR2 SVGIG come from the germline V gene (reference sequence). The CDR3 loop spans 12 amino acids. The CDR3 is CASRGNVNTIYF. CDR3 DNA: TGTGCCTCGCGGGGCAACGTGAACACCATATATTTT.

The chain recombines TRBV9 with TRBJ1-1, with D perhaps matching TRBD1 (5 bases). Germline assignment: CDR1 SGDLS and CDR2 YYNGEE. The V gene lost 1 base and the J gene lost 5 bases, with 12 bases spanning the gap. The CDR3 runs to 14 residues. CDR3 in amino acids: CASSVQGALTEAFF. The DNA of the CDR3 is TGTGCCAGCAGCGTACAGGGTGCTTTAACTGAAGCTTTCTTT.

This chain joins TRBV7-9 and TRBJ1-5; D is uncertain. V was pared by 4 bases and J by 4 bases, with 5 bases between. The CDR3 length is 12 residues. In germline, CDR1 is SEHNR, CDR2 FQNEAQ (reference sequence). CDR3 nucleotide sequence: TGTGCCAGCAGCTCGACAAATCAGCCCCAGCATTTT. It is translated as CASSSTNQPQHF.

The DNA for the CDR3 is TGTGCCAGCAGGTGGGTTCTAAACTCGCAAGAGACCCAGTACTTC. Translating it yields CASRWVLNSQETQYF. The chain couples TRBV21-1 to TRBJ2-5. TRBV21-1 is designated a pseudogene. CDR3 size: 15 residues.

This clone appeared a few times. The chain links TRBV4-1 to TRBJ1-4; D is undetermined. Germline V CDR1 and CDR2: MGHRA, YSYEKL. The length of the CDR3 is 16 residues. V was shortened by 0 bases and J by 4 bases, with 12 bases between the two germline ends. Written as DNA, the CDR3 is TGCGCCAGCAGCCAAGACGGACGGGGAAGTAATGAAAAACTGTTTTTT. Protein sequence: CASSQDGRGSNEKLFF.

Turning to this clone: Mismatch with germline at one junction end may stem from a read error. CDR3 amino acids: CSASGQLF. For the CDR3, the DNA is TGCAGTGCTAGTGGGCAGTTATTT. The chain is built from TRBV20-1 and TRBJ1-1; no clear D. Looked up from germline, CDR1 is DFQATT and CDR2 is SNEGSKA (reference sequence). This CDR3 spans 8 amino acids.

The chain carries TRBV7-3 and TRBJ1-6; D remains ambiguous. This CDR3 has 13 amino acids. CDR1 is SGHTA and CDR2 is FQGTGA in the germline V gene. V was cut by 1 base and J by 6 bases, with 4 bases left in between. The CDR3 loop is CASSLKINSPLHF. The CDR3 coding sequence is TGTGCCAGCAGCTTAAAAATTAATTCACCCCTCCACTTT.

This chain connects TRBV6-1 to TRBJ2-7, with D possibly being TRBD2 (5 bases). The V gene's germline CDR1 is MNHNS and CDR2 SASEGT. The CDR3 covers 14 residues. Trimming left V 5 bases short and J 0 bases short, with 11 bases between. The CDR3, as DNA: TGTGCCAGCAGTCCTACCCGGGACTCCTACGAGCAGTACTTC. This sequence encodes CASSPTRDSYEQYF.

This clone appeared a few times. The chain is built from TRBV18 and TRBJ2-7, with a tentative D call TRBD2 (6 bases). This CDR3 contains 13 residues. The V and J ends lost 4 bases and 6 bases respectively, with 13 bases between them. Germline CDR1 reads KGHSH; CDR2 reads LQKENI. CDR3 loop: CASSHGTDGEQYF. The CDR3 nucleotides read TGTGCCAGCTCACATGGGACTGACGGCGAGCAGTACTTC. Based on the CDR3 plus reference TRBV18 and TRBJ2-7, the full variable domain is NAGVMQNPRHLVRRRGQEARLRCSPMKGHSHVYWYRQLPEEGLKFMVYLQKENIIDESGMPKERFSAEFPKEGPSILRIQQVVRGDSAAYFCASSHGTDGEQYFGPGTRLTVT.

The gene calls are TRBV5-1 and TRBJ2-7; no clear D gene. Germline V lookup: CDR1 SGHRS, CDR2 YFSETQ. There are 15 residues in the CDR3. Trimming pared 4 bases from V and 0 bases from J, leaving 14 bases between. CDR3 sequence: CASSRSAQSSYEQYF. DNA of the CDR3: TGCGCCAGCAGCCGGTCCGCCCAGAGCTCCTACGAGCAGTACTTC.

In this sample, this clone turned up a few times. The chain has TRBV4-2 and TRBJ1-2; the D is unclear. This CDR3 has 13 residues. Trimming took off 0 bases at V and 5 bases at J, with 7 bases between the two ends. The V gene's germline CDR1 is LGHNA and CDR2 YNFKEQ. CDR3 sequence (DNA): TGTGCCAGCAGCCAAGACCGACAATATGGCTACACCTTC. Encoded protein: CASSQDRQYGYTF.

The chain couples TRBV10-2 to TRBJ1-1, with 9 bases identical to TRBD1. After removal of 2 bases from V and 2 bases from J, the junction contained 6 bases not matched to a gene. The CDR3 length is 16 residues. The germline CDR1 and CDR2 sequences are WSHSY and SAAADI. CDR3 in DNA: TGCGCCAGCAGTGAGAGGATGGGACAGGGAAACACTGAAGCTTTCTTT. Translated: CASSERMGQGNTEAFF.

The chain has TRBV7-9 and TRBJ1-2; D call uncertain. V was pared by 4 bases and J by 5 bases, with 5 bases between. The CDR3 length is 11 residues. Per the germline V gene, CDR1 is SEHNR and CDR2 is FQNEAQ (reference sequence). CDR3 in DNA: TGTGCCAGCAGCTCTCTTTATGGCTACACCTTC. Residues: CASSSLYGYTF.

The CDR3 is CASSQQPDGSYGYTF. The CDR3 DNA reads TGTGCCAGCAGCCAACAGCCCGACGGATCCTATGGCTACACCTTC. The J gene is TRBJ1-2, the V gene TRBV4-2; D not certain. Per the germline V gene, CDR1 is LGHNA and CDR2 is YNFKEQ. The CDR3 sequence is 15 residues long. The ends were cut back, 2 bases at V and 4 bases at J, with 14 bases in the middle.

The chain carries TRBV6-1 and TRBJ2-1, with D possibly matching TRBD2 (7 bases). Trimming left V 4 bases short and J 3 bases short, with 13 bases between. The CDR3 is 15 amino acids. CDR1 is MNHNS, CDR2 SASEGT, per germline. The CDR3 spells CASSAGGGDYNEQFF. As DNA, the CDR3 is TGTGCCAGCAGTGCGGGGGGCGGGGACTACAATGAGCAGTTCTTC.

The rearrangement links TRBV27 to TRBJ2-6; 10 positions match TRBD1. The germline gives CDR1 MNHEY, CDR2 SMNVEV (reference sequence). The CDR3 is 19 residues long. After removal of 3 bases from V and 3 bases from J, the junction contained 11 bases not matched to a gene. CDR3 loop: CASSFRPSDRGYGANVLTF. The CDR3, as DNA: TGTGCCAGCAGTTTCCGGCCCTCGGACAGGGGGTATGGGGCCAACGTCCTGACTTTC.

This chain uses TRBV28 with TRBJ1-2, with 7 bases that match TRBD1. With V trimmed by 6 bases and J by 8 bases, 12 bases remained unmatched. Germline CDR1 is MDHEN and CDR2 is SYDVKM. This CDR3 has 14 amino acids. CDR3 coding DNA: TGTGCCAGCAGACCACCGGGACAGTATTTGGGCTACACCTTC. Translating it yields CASRPPGQYLGYTF.

The V and J genes are TRBV7-8 and TRBJ2-1; unclear D gene. This CDR3 has 16 amino acids. In germline, CDR1 is SGHVS, CDR2 FQNEAQ. Trimming took 5 bases from V and 2 from J, leaving 16 bases between them. This CDR3 is CASSPFQSLTYNEQFF. The CDR3 nucleotides are TGTGCCAGCAGCCCCTTTCAATCCCTCACCTACAATGAGCAGTTCTTC.

This chain connects TRBV4-2 to TRBJ2-7, with TRBD2 identical over 12 bases. V shed 4 bases and J 6 bases; nucleotides not matched to a gene: 4. This CDR3 is 14 amino acids long. CDR1 LGHNA and CDR2 YNFKEQ come from the germline V gene. Here the CDR3 DNA reads TGTGCCAGCAGCCCCCTAGCGGGGGGGCTCGAGCAGTACTTC. Translating it yields CASSPLAGGLEQYF.

The chain uses TRBV14 and TRBJ1-4; unclear D gene. Germline CDR1 SGHDN, CDR2 FVKESK. The CDR3 is 15 amino acids. Trimming removed 3 bases at V and 7 bases at J, with 15 bases between. The CDR3 nucleotides read TGTGCCAGCAGCCAGCAAACCCCTGGCGCTGAAAAACTGTTTTTT. Translating it yields CASSQQTPGAEKLFF. Full variable domain (missing parts from reference TRBV14 and TRBJ1-4): EAGVTQFPSHSVIEKGQTVTLRCDPISGHDNLYWYRRVMGKEIKFLLHFVKESKQDESGMPNNRFLAERTGGTYSTLKVQPAELEDSGVYFCASSQQTPGAEKLFFGSGTQLSVL.

The V and J genes are TRBV6-6 and TRBJ1-1; TRBD1 aligns across 7 bases. The CDR3 covers 14 residues. CDR1 is MNHNY, CDR2 SVGAGI, per germline (reference sequence). Germline trimming cut 6 bases from V and 4 bases from J; bases unmatched to any gene: 8. The chain's CDR3 is CASRPRQGGTEAFF. In DNA form, the CDR3 reads TGTGCCAGCAGACCAAGACAGGGTGGCACTGAAGCTTTCTTT.

The V call is TRBV5-4, the J call TRBJ2-7; D may correspond to TRBD1 or TRBD2 (6 bases each). This CDR3 contains 16 residues. Germline V CDR1 and CDR2: SGHNT, YYREEE (reference sequence). Trimming took 0 bases from V and 2 from J, leaving 15 bases between them. The CDR3 spells CASSLGGGHLAYEQYF. The CDR3 nucleotides read TGTGCCAGCAGCTTGGGTGGGGGGCACCTAGCCTACGAGCAGTACTTC.

The chain couples TRBV4-3 to TRBJ2-3, with 7 nucleotides matching TRBD1. V was clipped by 2 bases and J by 0 bases; unmatched bases: 2. The CDR3 runs 15 residues. Germline V gives CDR1 LGHNA, CDR2 YSLEER. The CDR3 region has the DNA TGCGCCAGCAGCCAACGGACAGGTAGCACAGATACGCAGTATTTT. This gives the protein CASSQRTGSTDTQYF.

CDR3 in DNA: TGCGCCAGCAGCTCCCGAAGCGGGGGGGCGTTCTACGAGCAGTACTTC. Translated, it gives CASSSRSGGAFYEQYF. The gene calls are TRBV4-3 and TRBJ2-7; 10 bases align to TRBD2. In germline, CDR1 is LGHNA, CDR2 YSLEER. The CDR3 extends over 16 amino acids. Germline trimming cut 5 bases from V and 3 bases from J; bases unmatched to any gene: 10.

The J gene is TRBJ1-1, the V gene TRBV7-2; no firm D call. Germline V gene lookup returns CDR1 SGHTA and CDR2 FQGNSA. The CDR3 spans 13 residues. Trimming took off 4 bases at V and 4 bases at J, with 10 bases between the two ends. This chain's CDR3 is CASSWSSGTEAFF. The CDR3, as DNA: TGTGCCAGCAGCTGGAGCTCGGGCACTGAAGCTTTCTTT.

The gene calls are TRBV10-1 and TRBJ1-1; tentatively, D is TRBD1 (5 bases). The CDR3 totals 13 residues. Trimming cost V 4 bases and J 6 bases, with 12 bases left between them. Germline loops: CDR1 WNHNN, CDR2 SYGVQD (reference sequence). CDR3 DNA: TGCGCCAGCAGTGTTGGGGGGGTGGCTGAAGCTTTCTTT. Translating gives CASSVGGVAEAFF.